Below are 28 T cell receptor beta chains sequenced from a single sample in a study of CD8 T cells in ankylosing spondylitis. MiXCR, run by TCRdb on the 5' RACE reads, gives a single entry per CDR3 protein. The sample comprises 250,000 to 350,000 distinct CDR3 sequences, approximately 20% of which are singletons, and less than 9.5% rests with the top ten. Material: blood, either unsorted or a sorted T cell fraction (not recorded which). The receptors shown here come from a male donor with ankylosing spondylitis or in good health (not recorded which).

The CDR3 bases are TGTGCCAGCAGAAGGTCCCGGGACAGCAATCAGCCCCAGCATTTT. This encodes CASRRSRDSNQPQHF. The chain links TRBV6-1 to TRBJ1-5; D might be TRBD1 (5 bases). The CDR3 has 15 amino acids. The germline gives CDR1 MNHNS, CDR2 SASEGT. Trimming shortened V by 6 bases and J by 1 base, and 13 bases separated the two germline ends.

The CDR3 nucleotides are TGTGCCAGCAGTACCCGGACAGGGGCTGAGGAGCAGTACGTC. Encoded protein: CASSTRTGAEEQYV. The rearrangement links TRBV28 to TRBJ2-7, with 9 positions matching TRBD1. CDR1 and CDR2 (germline): MDHEN, SYDVKM. After removal of 5 bases from V and 7 bases from J, the junction contained 9 bases not matched to a gene. The CDR3 contains 14 residues.

This chain connects TRBV3-1 to TRBJ2-3; no reliable D call. V lost 1 base and J lost 3, with 5 bases in between. Germline assignment: CDR1 LGHDT and CDR2 YNNKEL (reference sequence). The CDR3 totals 13 residues. The CDR3 nucleotides are TGTGCCAGCAGCCAAGCGGCGACAGATACGCAGTATTTT. Its translation is CASSQAATDTQYF.

The chain uses TRBV15 and TRBJ2-1; possibly TRBD2 for D (6 bases). Germline assignment: CDR1 LNHNV and CDR2 YYDKDF (reference sequence). The CDR3 is 15 amino acids. The V gene lost 3 bases and the J gene lost 4 bases, with 13 bases spanning the gap. For the CDR3, the DNA is TGTGCCACCAGCAGTAGTAGCGGAGGATACAATGAGCAGTTCTTC. Its translation is CATSSSSGGYNEQFF.

The J gene is TRBJ2-2, the V gene TRBV20-1; no reliable D call. V lost 5 bases, J lost 0 bases, and 16 bases lay in between. Germline V gene lookup returns CDR1 DFQATT and CDR2 SNEGSKA (reference sequence). The CDR3 is made up of 16 amino acids. CDR3 protein: CSAEVAQFANTGELFF. As DNA, the CDR3 is TGCAGTGCTGAGGTTGCCCAGTTCGCGAACACCGGGGAGCTGTTTTTT.

This clonotype was counted between two and nine times. The chain has TRBV7-9 and TRBJ1-6; D unclear. The germline CDR1 and CDR2 sequences are SEHNR and FQNEAQ (reference sequence). Trimming shortened V by 2 bases and J by 8 bases, and 13 bases separated the two germline ends. CDR3 length: 15 residues. Written as DNA, the CDR3 is TGTGCCAGCAGCTTACGGAGAGTTGGGGATTCACCCCTCCACTTT. Residues: CASSLRRVGDSPLHF. The variable domain in full, with the rest retrieved from reference TRBV7-9 and TRBJ1-6, is DTGVSQNPRHKITKRGQNVTFRCDPISEHNRLYWYRQTLGQGPEFLTYFQNEAQLEKSRLLSDRFSAERPKGSFSTLEIQRTEQGDSAMYLCASSLRRVGDSPLHFGNGTRLTVT.

The chain carries TRBV5-1 and TRBJ2-4; 12 bases fit TRBD2. J was trimmed by 5 bases and V by 1 base; bases with no gene match: 4. This CDR3 is 16 amino acids long. CDR1 and CDR2 from the germline V gene are SGHRS and YFSETQ. CDR3 bases: TGCGCCAGCAGCTTGACTAGCGGGAGGACAGAAAACATTCAGTACTTC. Amino acids: CASSLTSGRTENIQYF. Full variable domain (outside the CDR3, taken from reference TRBV5-1 and TRBJ2-4): KAGVTQTPRYLIKTRGQQVTLSCSPISGHRSVSWYQQTPGQGLQFLFEYFSETQRNKGNFPGRFSGRQFSNSRSEMNVSTLELGDSALYLCASSLTSGRTENIQYFGAGTRLSVL.

In its sample, this clonotype was seen a few times. The chain links TRBV5-1 to TRBJ2-3; 11 nucleotides line up with TRBD2. J was trimmed by 2 bases and V by 1 base; bases with no gene match: 3. The CDR3 runs 16 residues. Per the germline V gene, CDR1 is SGHRS and CDR2 is YFSETQ. The CDR3 sequence: CASSLPGLAATDTQYF. The CDR3 nucleotides are TGCGCCAGCAGCTTGCCGGGACTAGCGGCCACAGATACGCAGTATTTT. The whole variable domain, filled in from reference TRBV5-1 and TRBJ2-3, reads KAGVTQTPRYLIKTRGQQVTLSCSPISGHRSVSWYQQTPGQGLQFLFEYFSETQRNKGNFPGRFSGRQFSNSRSEMNVSTLELGDSALYLCASSLPGLAATDTQYFGPGTRLTVL.

This clonotype was counted between two and nine times. This chain joins TRBV12-3 or TRBV12-4 and TRBJ2-3; TRBD2 matches 8 bases. Trimming took 7 bases from V and 4 from J; bases not matched to a gene: 10. The CDR3 loop spans 15 amino acids. The CDR3 DNA reads TGTGCCAGCACCCTTGGCGGGAGGAGTTCAGATACGCAGTATTTT. Amino acids: CASTLGGRSSDTQYF.

Regarding this clonotype: A much larger clone sits a single nucleotide away, making a read error possible. The chain links TRBV20-1 to TRBJ2-3; D is ambiguous. The CDR3 has 15 residues. Trimming pared 5 bases from V and 0 bases from J, leaving 15 bases between. Germline V gene data show CDR1 as DFQATT and CDR2 as SNEGSKA (reference sequence). As DNA, the CDR3 is TGCAGTGCTCCAGATTGGACCTCTAGCACAGATACGCAGTATTTT. Translating it yields CSAPDWTSSTDTQYF.

This clonotype was counted a few times. This chain links TRBV5-1 with TRBJ2-2; D possibly corresponds to TRBD2 (5 bases). This CDR3 is built from 16 residues. V shed 4 bases and J shed 5 bases, with 18 bases lying between them. Germline-derived CDR1 and CDR2 are SGHRS and YFSETQ. CDR3 sequence (DNA): TGCGCCAGCAGCACCGACGACACGGGATGGACCGGGGAGCTGTTTTTT. Its protein product is CASSTDDTGWTGELFF.

The chain carries TRBV4-2 and TRBJ1-2, with 9 bases that match TRBD1. The CDR3 spans 16 residues. The germline V gene encodes CDR1 LGHNA and CDR2 YNFKEQ. V shed 4 bases, J shed 7 bases, and the junction held 13 bases outside the gene matches. The CDR3 sequence: CASSLSITGGGGGYTF. CDR3 sequence (DNA): TGTGCCAGCAGCCTCTCGATTACAGGGGGCGGTGGTGGCTACACCTTC.

The V gene is TRBV21-1, the J gene TRBJ2-7; the tabulated D call, TRBD2, remains unverified against the DNA. TRBV21-1 is recorded as a pseudogene. The CDR3 contains 18 residues. The CDR3 nucleotides are TGTGCCAGCAGCACTAAGCAATGGCTAGCGGGAAGGCCCTACGAGCAGTACGTC. Translated, it gives CASSTKQWLAGRPYEQYV.

V and J are TRBV28 and TRBJ1-3; D gene unclear. The germline gives CDR1 MDHEN, CDR2 SYDVKM. CDR3 length equals 14 residues. The ends were cut back, 3 bases at V and 0 bases at J, with 6 bases in the middle. CDR3 sequence reads: CASSFYSSGNTIYF. CDR3 DNA: TGTGCCAGCAGTTTCTACAGCTCTGGAAACACCATATATTTT.

V gene TRBV6-5 combines with J gene TRBJ1-5, with 10 bases matching TRBD1. CDR3 length: 15 amino acids. Looked up from germline, CDR1 is MNHEY and CDR2 is SVGAGI. Unmatched junction bases numbered 6, after V lost 4 bases and J lost 6 bases. CDR3 loop: CASSSGTGVAQPQHF. The DNA for the CDR3 is TGTGCCAGCAGTTCCGGGACAGGGGTGGCTCAGCCCCAGCATTTT.

This clonotype has more than one count but fewer than ten. This rearrangement joins TRBV6-2 or TRBV6-3 to TRBJ2-1; TRBD2 agrees at 14 bases. Trimming cost V 0 bases and J 5 bases; bases outside gene matches: 12. The CDR3 has 20 amino acids. Germline values: CDR1 MNHEY, CDR2 SVGEGT. The CDR3 DNA is TGTGCCAGCAGTTACTCCGTCCCCACCGGGACTAGCGGGGGTAACAATGAGCAGTTCTTC. This gives the protein CASSYSVPTGTSGGNNEQFF.

CDR3 DNA: TGTGCCACGGGACAGGGGGCGGGGGGGACCCAGTACTTC. This sequence encodes CATGQGAGGTQYF. The chain has TRBV10-3 and TRBJ2-5; 12 bases fit TRBD1. V shed 10 bases, J shed 7 bases, and the junction held 7 bases outside the gene matches. This CDR3 is built from 13 residues. Germline CDR1 reads ENHRY; CDR2 reads SYGVKD.

The rearrangement links TRBV5-4 to TRBJ2-3, with TRBD1 matching over 7 bases. The germline gives CDR1 SGHNT, CDR2 YYREEE (reference sequence). The CDR3 contains 15 residues. After removal of 4 bases from V and 2 bases from J, the junction contained 7 bases not matched to a gene. CDR3 residues: CASSPPGQHTDTQYF. CDR3 nucleotides: TGTGCCAGCAGCCCACCGGGACAGCACACAGATACGCAGTATTTT.

This clonotype was detected ten times or more. The chain has TRBV5-5 and TRBJ2-1; 8 nucleotides match TRBD2. The germline CDR1 and CDR2 sequences are SGHKS and YYEKEE (reference sequence). This CDR3 spans 14 amino acids. V shed 5 bases, J shed 7 bases, and the junction held 8 bases outside the gene matches. CDR3 nucleotides: TGTGCCAGCAGATTCACGGGGGGGCCAAATGAGCAGTTCTTC. Protein: CASRFTGGPNEQFF.

V usage is TRBV15 and J usage is TRBJ2-7, with 8 bases aligning to TRBD1. V trimming: 1 base; J trimming: 2 bases; junction bases outside the gene matches: 1. The germline V gene has CDR1 LNHNV and CDR2 YYDKDF (reference sequence). The CDR3 contains 14 residues. CDR3 DNA: TGTGCCACCAGCAGAGGGGACAGGCCCTACGAGCAGTACGTC. It codes for CATSRGDRPYEQYV.

The chain recombines TRBV7-3 with TRBJ2-1, with TRBD2 as a possible D gene (6 bases). Per germline, CDR1 SGHTA and CDR2 FQGTGA. Trimming took 4 bases from V and 6 from J, leaving 10 bases between them. The CDR3 loop spans 13 amino acids. The CDR3 sequence: CASSSGVGNEQFF. CDR3 bases: TGTGCCAGCAGCTCGGGAGTTGGCAATGAGCAGTTCTTC. The whole variable domain, filled in from reference TRBV7-3 and TRBJ2-1, reads GAGVSQTPSNKVTEKGKYVELRCDPISGHTALYWYRQSLGQGPEFLIYFQGTGAADDSGLPNDRFFAVRPEGSVSTLKIQRTERGDSAVYLCASSSGVGNEQFFGPGTRLTVL.

This clonotype came up a few times. The CDR3 sequence is CATSDPTSPNTGELFF. In nucleotides, the CDR3 is TGTGCCACCAGTGACCCGACTAGCCCTAACACCGGGGAGCTGTTTTTT. The V gene is TRBV24-1, the J gene TRBJ2-2, with TRBD2 matching over 7 bases. The V segment lost 4 bases and the J segment 2 bases; nucleotides outside the gene matches: 6. Germline V gene sequence: CDR1 KGHDR, CDR2 SFDVKD. This CDR3 region has 16 residues.

This clonotype appeared a few times. The J gene is TRBJ1-1, the V gene TRBV12-3 or TRBV12-4; TRBD1 matches at 10 bases. The CDR3 spans 14 residues. Unmatched junction bases numbered 11, after V lost 6 bases and J lost 10 bases. The CDR3: CASRVSGTGAGAFF. Here the CDR3 DNA reads TGTGCCAGCAGGGTCTCCGGGACAGGGGCGGGAGCTTTCTTT.

This clonotype was found a few times. The rearrangement joins TRBV10-3 to TRBJ2-1, with 8 bases identical to TRBD1. V shed 10 bases and J 5 bases; nucleotides not matched to a gene: 10. The V gene's germline CDR1 is ENHRY and CDR2 SYGVKD. The CDR3 runs to 14 residues. The DNA of the CDR3 is TGTGCCACTAAAACCGGGACAGGCCACAATGAGCAGTTCTTC. Residues: CATKTGTGHNEQFF.

The CDR3 reads CASSWTSGQRTDTQYF. CDR3 coding DNA: TGCGCCAGCAGCTGGACTAGCGGACAACGCACAGATACGCAGTATTTT. V usage is TRBV5-1 and J usage is TRBJ2-3, with 10 bases that match TRBD2. The V segment lost 3 bases and the J segment 1 base; nucleotides outside the gene matches: 5. CDR1 is SGHRS, CDR2 YFSETQ, per germline. The length of the CDR3 is 16 residues.

This clonotype has a count of ten or more. The rearrangement links TRBV5-6 to TRBJ1-2; 11 bases align to TRBD1. V shed 4 bases, J shed 1 base, and the junction held 6 bases outside the gene matches. The CDR3 covers 16 residues. Germline V gives CDR1 SGHDT, CDR2 YYEEEE. The CDR3 protein is CASSQDRGRYNYGYTF. In nucleotides, the CDR3 is TGTGCCAGCAGCCAGGACAGGGGGCGTTATAACTATGGCTACACCTTC.

This clonotype occurred a few times. This chain links TRBV20-1 with TRBJ2-1, with 12 bases fitting TRBD1. The germline V gene has CDR1 DFQATT and CDR2 SNEGSKA (reference sequence). Trimming cost V 7 bases and J 8 bases; bases outside gene matches: 9. The CDR3 covers 14 residues. The CDR3 sequence: CSGIFGTGGYEQFF. Written as DNA, the CDR3 is TGCAGTGGAATTTTCGGGACAGGGGGCTATGAGCAGTTCTTC.

This clonotype has only a few counts. This chain connects TRBV2 to TRBJ2-2, with D possibly matching TRBD1 (6 bases). Germline CDR1 reads SNHLY; CDR2 reads FYNNEI. The ends were cut back, 4 bases at V and 5 bases at J, with 14 bases in the middle. CDR3 length equals 15 residues. The CDR3 DNA sequence: TGTGCCAGCAGTGGGGCAGGGGTTCCGACCGGGGAGCTGTTTTTT. It encodes CASSGAGVPTGELFF. The entire variable domain, with the rest obtained from reference TRBV2 and TRBJ2-2, is as follows: EPEVTQTPSHQVTQMGQEVILRCVPISNHLYFYWYRQILGQKVEFLVSFYNNEISEKSEIFDDQFSVERPDGSNFTLKIRSTKLEDSAMYFCASSGAGVPTGELFFGEGSRLTVL.